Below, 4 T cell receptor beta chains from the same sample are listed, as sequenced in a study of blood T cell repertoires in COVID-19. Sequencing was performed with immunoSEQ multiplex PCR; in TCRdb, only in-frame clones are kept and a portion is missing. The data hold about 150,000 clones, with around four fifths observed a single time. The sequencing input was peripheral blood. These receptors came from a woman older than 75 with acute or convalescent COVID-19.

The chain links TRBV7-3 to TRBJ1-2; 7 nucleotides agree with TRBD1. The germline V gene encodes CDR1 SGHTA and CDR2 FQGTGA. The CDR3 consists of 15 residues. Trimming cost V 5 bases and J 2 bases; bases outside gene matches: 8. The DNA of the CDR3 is TGTGCCAGCAGCGTCGACAGGGACGGGAACTATGGCTACACCTTC. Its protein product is CASSVDRDGNYGYTF.

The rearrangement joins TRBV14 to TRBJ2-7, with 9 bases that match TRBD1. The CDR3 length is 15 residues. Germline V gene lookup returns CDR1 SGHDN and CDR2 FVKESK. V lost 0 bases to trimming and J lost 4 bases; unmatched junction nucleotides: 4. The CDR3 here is CASSQENRGRYEQYF. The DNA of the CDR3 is TGTGCCAGCAGCCAAGAAAACAGGGGGCGTTACGAGCAGTACTTC.

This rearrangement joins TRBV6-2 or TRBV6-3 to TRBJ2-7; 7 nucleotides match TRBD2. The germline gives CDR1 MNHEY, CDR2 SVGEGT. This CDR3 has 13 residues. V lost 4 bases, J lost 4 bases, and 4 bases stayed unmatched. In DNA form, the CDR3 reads TGTGCCAGCAGTTTAGCGGGCCTTTACGAGCAGTACTTC. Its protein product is CASSLAGLYEQYF.

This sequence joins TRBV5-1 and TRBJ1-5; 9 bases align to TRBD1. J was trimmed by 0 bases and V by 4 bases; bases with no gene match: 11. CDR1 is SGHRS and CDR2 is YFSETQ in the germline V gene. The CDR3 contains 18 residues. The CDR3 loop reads CASSPGGTGINSNQPQHF. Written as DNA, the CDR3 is TGCGCCAGCAGCCCGGGCGGGACAGGGATCAATAGCAATCAGCCCCAGCATTTT. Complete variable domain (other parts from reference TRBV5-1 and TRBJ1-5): KAGVTQTPRYLIKTRGQQVTLSCSPISGHRSVSWYQQTPGQGLQFLFEYFSETQRNKGNFPGRFSGRQFSNSRSEMNVSTLELGDSALYLCASSPGGTGINSNQPQHFGDGTRLSIL.